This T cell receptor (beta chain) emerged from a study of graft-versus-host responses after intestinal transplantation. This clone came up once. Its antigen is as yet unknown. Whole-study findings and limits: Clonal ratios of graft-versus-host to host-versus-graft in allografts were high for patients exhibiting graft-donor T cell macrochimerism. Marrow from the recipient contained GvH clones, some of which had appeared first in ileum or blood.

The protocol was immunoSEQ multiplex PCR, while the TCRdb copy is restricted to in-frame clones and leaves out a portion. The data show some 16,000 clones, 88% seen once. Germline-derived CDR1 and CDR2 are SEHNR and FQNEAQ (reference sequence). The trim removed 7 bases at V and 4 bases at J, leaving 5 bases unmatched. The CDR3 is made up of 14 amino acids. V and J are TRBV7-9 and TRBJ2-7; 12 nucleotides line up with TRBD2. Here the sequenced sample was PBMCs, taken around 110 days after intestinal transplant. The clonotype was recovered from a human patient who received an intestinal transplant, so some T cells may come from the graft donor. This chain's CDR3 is CASTGLAGNYEQYF. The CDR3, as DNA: TGTGCCAGCACTGGACTAGCGGGAAATTACGAGCAGTACTTC.